This T cell receptor beta chain is drawn from a study of blood T cell repertoires in COVID-19. In the authors' methods: It was from reference gene primer amplification that nucleated cell counts were estimated. Repertoires were generated with immunoSEQ multiplex PCR, while TCRdb's copy carries only in-frame clones and drops some. For V, J and clone size, that table is used; D and trimming come from the DNA. Here the sample spans 30,000 to 50,000 clones, 75% to 90% being singletons. The CDR3 is made up of 14 amino acids. Germline CDR1 reads MNHNS; CDR2 reads SASEGT. With 3 bases clipped from V and 2 bases from J, the junction kept 0 bases outside the gene matches.

The sequenced sample was peripheral blood. The chain carries TRBV6-1 and TRBJ2-5; 10 nucleotides agree with TRBD2. This TCR was sampled from a man aged 45-60 years with active or convalescent COVID-19. CDR3 region: CASSDSGGQETQYF. The DNA for the CDR3 is TGTGCCAGCAGTGATAGCGGGGGGCAAGAGACCCAGTACTTC.